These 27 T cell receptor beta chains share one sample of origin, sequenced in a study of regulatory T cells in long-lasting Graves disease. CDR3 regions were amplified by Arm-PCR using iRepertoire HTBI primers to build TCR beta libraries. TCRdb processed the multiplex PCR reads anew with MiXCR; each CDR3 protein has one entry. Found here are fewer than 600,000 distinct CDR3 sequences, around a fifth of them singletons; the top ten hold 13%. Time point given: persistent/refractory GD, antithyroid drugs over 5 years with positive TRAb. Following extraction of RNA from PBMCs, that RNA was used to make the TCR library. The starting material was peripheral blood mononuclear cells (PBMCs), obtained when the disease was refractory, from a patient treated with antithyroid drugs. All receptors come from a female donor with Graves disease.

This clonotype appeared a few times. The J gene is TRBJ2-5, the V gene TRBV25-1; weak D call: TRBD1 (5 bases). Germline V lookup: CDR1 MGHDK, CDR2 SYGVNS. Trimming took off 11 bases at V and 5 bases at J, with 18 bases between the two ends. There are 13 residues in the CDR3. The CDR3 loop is CALPQGRAETQYF. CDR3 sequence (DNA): TGTGCCCTCCCCCAAGGCAGGGCGGAGACCCAGTACTTC.

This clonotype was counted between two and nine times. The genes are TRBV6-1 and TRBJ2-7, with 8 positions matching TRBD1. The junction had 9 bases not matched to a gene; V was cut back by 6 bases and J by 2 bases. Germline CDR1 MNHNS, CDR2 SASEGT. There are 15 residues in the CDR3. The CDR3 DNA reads TGTGCCAGCAGAACCGGGACAGGTGACCCCTACGAGCAGTACTTC. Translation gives CASRTGTGDPYEQYF.

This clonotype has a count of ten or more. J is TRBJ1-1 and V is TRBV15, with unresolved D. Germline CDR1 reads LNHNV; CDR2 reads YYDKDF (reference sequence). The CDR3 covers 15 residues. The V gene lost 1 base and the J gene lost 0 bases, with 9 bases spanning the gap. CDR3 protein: CATSRGPGMNTEAFF. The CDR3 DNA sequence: TGTGCCACCAGCAGAGGGCCGGGCATGAACACTGAAGCTTTCTTT.

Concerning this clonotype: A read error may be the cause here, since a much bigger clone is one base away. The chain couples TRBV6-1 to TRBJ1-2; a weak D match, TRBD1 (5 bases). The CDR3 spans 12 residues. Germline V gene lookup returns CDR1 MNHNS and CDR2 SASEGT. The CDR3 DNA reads TGTGCCGGCAGTACTTCAGGGAATGGCTACACCTTC. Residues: CAGSTSGNGYTF.

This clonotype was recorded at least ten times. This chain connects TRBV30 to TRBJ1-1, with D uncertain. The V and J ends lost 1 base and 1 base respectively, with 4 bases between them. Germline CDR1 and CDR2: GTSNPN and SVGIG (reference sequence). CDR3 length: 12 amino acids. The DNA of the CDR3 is TGTGCCTGGAGTGCCTCGAACACTGAAGCTTTCTTT. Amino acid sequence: CAWSASNTEAFF.

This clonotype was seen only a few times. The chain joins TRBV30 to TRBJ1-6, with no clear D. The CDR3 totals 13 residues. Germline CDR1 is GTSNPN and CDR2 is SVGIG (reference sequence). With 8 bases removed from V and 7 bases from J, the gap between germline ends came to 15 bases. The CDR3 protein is CALWVEGNSPLHF. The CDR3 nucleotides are TGTGCCCTGTGGGTGGAGGGCAATTCACCCCTCCACTTT. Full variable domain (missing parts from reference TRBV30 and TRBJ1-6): SQTIHQWPATLVQPVGSPLSLECTVEGTSNPNLYWYRQAAGRGLQLLFYSVGIGQISSEVPQNLSASRPQDRQFILSSKKLLLSDSGFYLCALWVEGNSPLHFGNGTRLTVT.

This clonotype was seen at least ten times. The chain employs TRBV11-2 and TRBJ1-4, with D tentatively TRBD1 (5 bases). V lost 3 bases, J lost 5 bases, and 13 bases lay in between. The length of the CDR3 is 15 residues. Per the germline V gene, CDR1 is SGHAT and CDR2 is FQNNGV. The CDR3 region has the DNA TGTGCCAGCAGCTTGGGGGACGGGAGAAATGAAAAACTGTTTTTT. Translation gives CASSLGDGRNEKLFF.

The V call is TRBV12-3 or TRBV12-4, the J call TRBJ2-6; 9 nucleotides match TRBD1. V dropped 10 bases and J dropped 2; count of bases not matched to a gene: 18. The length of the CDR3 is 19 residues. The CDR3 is CATLDRGAWGRPGANVLTF. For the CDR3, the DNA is TGTGCCACCCTGGACAGGGGAGCCTGGGGTCGGCCTGGGGCCAACGTCCTGACTTTC.

CDR3 nucleotides: TGTGCCAGCAGCCCCGGGGACGGATACTACGAGCAGTACTTC. Translated: CASSPGDGYYEQYF. The chain is built from TRBV13 and TRBJ2-7; D may match TRBD1 or TRBD2 (5 bases each). V was cut by 5 bases and J by 3 bases, with 14 bases left in between. Germline V CDR1 and CDR2: PRHDT, FYEKMQ (reference sequence). The CDR3 totals 14 residues.

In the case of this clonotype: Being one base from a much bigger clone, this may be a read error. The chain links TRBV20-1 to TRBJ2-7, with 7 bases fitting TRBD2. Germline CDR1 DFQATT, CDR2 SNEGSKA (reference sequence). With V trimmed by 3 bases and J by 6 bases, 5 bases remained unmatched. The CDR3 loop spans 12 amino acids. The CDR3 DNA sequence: TGCAGTGCTAGTAACTCGGGGGGCGAGCAGTACTTC. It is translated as CSASNSGGEQYF.

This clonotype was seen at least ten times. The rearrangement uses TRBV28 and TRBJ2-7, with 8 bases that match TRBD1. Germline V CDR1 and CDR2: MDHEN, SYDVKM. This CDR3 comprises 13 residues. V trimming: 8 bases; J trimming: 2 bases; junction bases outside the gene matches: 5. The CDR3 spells CASRGRGPYEQYF. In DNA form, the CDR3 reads TGTGCCAGCCGGGGCAGGGGGCCCTACGAGCAGTACTTC.

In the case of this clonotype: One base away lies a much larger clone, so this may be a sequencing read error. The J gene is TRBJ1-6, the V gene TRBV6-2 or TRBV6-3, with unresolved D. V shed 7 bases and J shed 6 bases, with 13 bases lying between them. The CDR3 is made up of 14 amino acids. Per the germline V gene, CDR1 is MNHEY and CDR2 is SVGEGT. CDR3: CASTYGDTNSPLHF. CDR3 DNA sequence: TGTGCCAGCACCTACGGAGATACTAATTCACCCCTCCACTTT.

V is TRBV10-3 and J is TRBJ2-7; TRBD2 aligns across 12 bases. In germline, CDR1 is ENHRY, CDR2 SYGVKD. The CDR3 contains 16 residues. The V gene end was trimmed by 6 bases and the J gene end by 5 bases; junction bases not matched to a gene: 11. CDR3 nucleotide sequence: TGTGCCATCAGCGACTCAGGACTAGCGGGGACCAACGAGCAGTACTTC. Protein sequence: CAISDSGLAGTNEQYF.

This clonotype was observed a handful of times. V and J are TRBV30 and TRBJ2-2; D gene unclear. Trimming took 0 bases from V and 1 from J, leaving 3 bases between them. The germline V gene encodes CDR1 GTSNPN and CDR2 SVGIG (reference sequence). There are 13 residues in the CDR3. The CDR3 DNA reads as TGTGCCTGGAGTGTACAGAACACCGGGGAGCTGTTTTTT. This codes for CAWSVQNTGELFF.

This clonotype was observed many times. The CDR3 nucleotides are TGCAGTGCTAGAGATCGAAGGGGGGTCTCCTACGAGCAGTACTTC. Translation: CSARDRRGVSYEQYF. The chain combines TRBV20-1 with TRBJ2-7, with D tentatively TRBD1 or TRBD2 (6 bases each). Germline CDR1 reads DFQATT; CDR2 reads SNEGSKA (reference sequence). Trimming cost V 0 bases and J 0 bases, with 12 bases left between them. This CDR3 region has 15 residues.

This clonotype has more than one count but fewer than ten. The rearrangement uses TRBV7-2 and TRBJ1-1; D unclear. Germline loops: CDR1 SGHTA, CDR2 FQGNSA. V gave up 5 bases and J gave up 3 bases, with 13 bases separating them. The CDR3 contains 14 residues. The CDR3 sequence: CASSPRVGDTEAFF. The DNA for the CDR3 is TGTGCCAGCAGCCCCCGCGTAGGAGACACTGAAGCTTTCTTT.

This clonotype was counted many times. The CDR3 DNA reads TGTGCCAGCAGCCAGAGGAGACAGGGTGGGTACGAGCAGTACTTC. Translated, it gives CASSQRRQGGYEQYF. V gene TRBV3-1 combines with J gene TRBJ2-7, with 7 positions matching TRBD1. The CDR3 extends over 15 amino acids. V lost 3 bases and J lost 4; bases outside the gene matches: 9. Germline-derived CDR1 and CDR2 are LGHDT and YNNKEL (reference sequence).

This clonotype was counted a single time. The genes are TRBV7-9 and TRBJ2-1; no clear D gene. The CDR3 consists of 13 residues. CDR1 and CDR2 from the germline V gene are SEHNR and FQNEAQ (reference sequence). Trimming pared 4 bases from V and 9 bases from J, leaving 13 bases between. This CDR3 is CASSSYVDGEQFF. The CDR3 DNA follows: TGTGCCAGCAGCTCTTACGTGGATGGTGAGCAGTTCTTC.

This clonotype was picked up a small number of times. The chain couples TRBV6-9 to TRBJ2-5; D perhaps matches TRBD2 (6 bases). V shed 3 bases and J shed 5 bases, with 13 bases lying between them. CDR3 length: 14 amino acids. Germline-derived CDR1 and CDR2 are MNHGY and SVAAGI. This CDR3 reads CASSYQGGGETQYF. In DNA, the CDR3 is TGTGCCAGCAGTTACCAGGGAGGTGGGGAGACCCAGTACTTC.

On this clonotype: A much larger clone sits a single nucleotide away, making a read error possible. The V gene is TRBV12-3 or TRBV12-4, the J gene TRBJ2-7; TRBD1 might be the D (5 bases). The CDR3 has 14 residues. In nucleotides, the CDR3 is TGTGCCAGCAGTTTAGTGACAGCTCCCTACGAGCAGCACTTC. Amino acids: CASSLVTAPYEQHF.

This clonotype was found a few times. The CDR3 DNA reads as TGTGCCAGCAGTTACTCGACAGGAATCGAGCAGTACTTC. This encodes CASSYSTGIEQYF. The chain combines TRBV6-2 or TRBV6-3 with TRBJ2-7, with D possibly TRBD1 on 6 matching bases. The CDR3 covers 13 residues. V was pared by 0 bases and J by 6 bases, with 9 bases between. Germline V gene sequence: CDR1 MNHEY, CDR2 SVGEGT.

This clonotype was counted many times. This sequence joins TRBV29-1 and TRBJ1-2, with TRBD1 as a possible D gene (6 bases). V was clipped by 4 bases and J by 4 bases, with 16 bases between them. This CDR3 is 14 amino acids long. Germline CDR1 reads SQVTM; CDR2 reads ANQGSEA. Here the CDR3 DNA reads TGCAGCGTTGTTGCTGGGGGCCGGGGCTATGGCTACACCTTC. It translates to CSVVAGGRGYGYTF.

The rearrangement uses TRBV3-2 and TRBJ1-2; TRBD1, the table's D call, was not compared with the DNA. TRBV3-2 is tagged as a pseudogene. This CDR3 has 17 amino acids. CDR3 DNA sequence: TGTGCCAGCAGCCTTCGGGACAGGAGCTCTTCTTACTATGGCTACACCTTC. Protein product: CASSLRDRSSSYYGYTF.

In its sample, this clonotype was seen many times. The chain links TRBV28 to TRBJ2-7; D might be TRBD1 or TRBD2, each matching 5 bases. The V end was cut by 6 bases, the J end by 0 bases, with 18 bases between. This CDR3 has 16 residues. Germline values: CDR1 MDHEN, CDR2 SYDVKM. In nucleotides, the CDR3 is TGTGCCAGCAGCTCGTCCGGGACGGTGTTCTCCTACGAGCAGTACTTC. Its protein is CASSSSGTVFSYEQYF.

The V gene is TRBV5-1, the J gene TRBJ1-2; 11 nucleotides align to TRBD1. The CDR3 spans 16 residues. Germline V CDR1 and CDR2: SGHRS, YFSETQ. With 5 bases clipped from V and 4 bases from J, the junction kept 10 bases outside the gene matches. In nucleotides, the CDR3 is TGCGCCAGCAGAAACGGACGGACAGGGGGCATCTATGGCTACACCTTC. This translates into CASRNGRTGGIYGYTF.

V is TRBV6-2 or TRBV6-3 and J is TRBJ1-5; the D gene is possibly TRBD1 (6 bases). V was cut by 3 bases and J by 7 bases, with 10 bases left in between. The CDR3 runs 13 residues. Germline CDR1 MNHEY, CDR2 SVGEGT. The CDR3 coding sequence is TGTGCCAGCAGTTATGGACAGACACAGCCCCAGCATTTT. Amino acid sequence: CASSYGQTQPQHF.

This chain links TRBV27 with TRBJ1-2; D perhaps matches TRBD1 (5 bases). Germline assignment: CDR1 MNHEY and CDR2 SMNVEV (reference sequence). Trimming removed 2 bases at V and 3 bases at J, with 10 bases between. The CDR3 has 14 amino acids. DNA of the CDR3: TGTGCCAGCAGTTTACAGGGCTATGACTATGGCTACACCTTC. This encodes CASSLQGYDYGYTF.